The sequence of this T cell receptor (beta chain) was determined in a study of blood T cell repertoires in COVID-19 (dated by TCRdb to 2018 to 2020). About the investigation overall: Samples covering the acute and convalescent phases of COVID-19 were provided by collaborators in the United States, Italy and Spain. The material from the prospective study consisted of cDNA or gDNA derived from T cells, B-cell-depleted T cells, or PBMCs. HLA class I and class II types, where available, came from metadata supplied by the sample provider rather than from assay-based typing. The dataset comprised deeply sampled blood TCRbeta repertoires from subjects exposed to, actively infected with, or recovered from COVID-19. Nearly every sample came with metadata listing a de-identified subject ID, COVID-19 status, age in years and sex. A freely available public database, intended as a resource for researchers studying the immune response to SARS-CoV-2, is where the repertoires were released. Samples came from the ongoing ImmuneRACE study (first 160 participants) plus 1,254 subjects from 6 global collaborators. Results and caveats for the whole study, not just this receptor: The quantity of clinical and demographic metadata differed by source and by participant and was supplied without curation.

CDR3 length: 13 amino acids, cysteine to phenylalanine. Of the read, only the CDR3 DNA is kept; its 39 bases are in frame from base 1. Sequences MNHNS (CDR1) and SASEGT (CDR2) are obtained from the germline V gene. V is trimmed back by 3 bases and J by 6 bases, and the junction contains 4 bases that no gene match accounts for. TCRbeta CDR3 regions were amplified from genomic DNA by means of the immunoSEQ Assay, a bias-controlled multiplex PCR. The original methods were these. Nucleated cell counts per sample were estimated from amplification of reference gene primers within the assay. To quantify the absolute abundance of each unique TCRbeta CDR3 rearrangement, sequence reads were collapsed and filtered. For each sample, productive Simpson clonality was calculated as the square root of Simpson's diversity index over productive rearrangements. The table was pulled from immuneACCESS by TCRdb, which kept in-frame rearrangements only. Such tables lose some clones; where checked, under half of the loss comes from unresolved V genes, and the rest has no known cause. The DNA was the basis for D and trimming; V, J and clone size are from that table. Here the sample has a few hundred thousand clones; roughly 91% occur a single time. Of the sample, around 1.2% is held by the ten largest clones.

In the prospective study, participants were roughly 18 to 100 years old, resided in about two dozen geographic areas of the United States, and were enrolled through a virtual design. In the prospective study, participants were assigned to cohorts based on the clinical history participants reported in a screening survey and a study questionnaire. Recovered participants in ImmuneRACE Cohort 3 were defined as having two consecutive negative NP/OP PCR tests, clearance from a healthcare professional, or resolution of symptoms. Mobile phlebotomists in the prospective study collected whole blood, serum and a nasopharyngeal or oropharyngeal swab from every participant. Participants in the prospective study had the option to provide additional blood draws and questionnaires over a roughly two-month period. Before DNA extraction, prospective study blood samples were shipped either frozen or at room temperature.

As concerns this clone: Its target antigen remains unknown. No per-base quality is available; no much larger clone lies one base away.

What was sequenced was PBMCs or T cells enriched from blood (not recorded which). The source is a woman under 30 who had recovered from COVID-19. The chain couples TRBV6-1 to TRBJ1-1, and 7 junction bases match TRBD1. Read as DNA, the sequence is TGTGCCAGCAGTGATAACAGGGGCGCTGAAGCTTTCTTT. Protein translation: CASSDNRGAEAFF.